This passage covers 2 T cell receptor beta chains from one sample sequenced in a study of T cell responses to AZD1222 COVID-19 vaccine. Measured with immunoSEQ multiplex PCR; TCRdb has only the in-frame clones, and not every one. The table includes over 130,000 clones, almost 95% detected once. The specimen was peripheral blood, collected 28 days after the second AZD1222 dose. The receptors derive from an adult who received the AZD1222 COVID-19 vaccine.

V and J are TRBV7-2 and TRBJ2-7; TRBD2 aligns across 10 bases. This CDR3 has 15 amino acids. The junction had 7 bases not matched to a gene; V was cut back by 8 bases and J by 0 bases. Germline V gene data show CDR1 as SGHTA and CDR2 as FQGNSA. CDR3 residues: CASCSSGSVSYEQYF. As DNA, the CDR3 is TGTGCCAGCTGTTCTAGCGGGAGTGTCTCCTACGAGCAGTACTTC.

The chain couples TRBV5-4 to TRBJ1-3, with 7 bases identical to TRBD1. In germline, CDR1 is SGHNT, CDR2 YYREEE (reference sequence). The CDR3 runs 16 residues. The J segment lost 0 bases and the V segment lost 0 bases, leaving 3 bases of the junction unmatched. The CDR3 DNA reads TGTGCCAGCAGCTTGGACAGGGGTGTCTCTGGAAACACCATATATTTT. This gives the protein CASSLDRGVSGNTIYF.